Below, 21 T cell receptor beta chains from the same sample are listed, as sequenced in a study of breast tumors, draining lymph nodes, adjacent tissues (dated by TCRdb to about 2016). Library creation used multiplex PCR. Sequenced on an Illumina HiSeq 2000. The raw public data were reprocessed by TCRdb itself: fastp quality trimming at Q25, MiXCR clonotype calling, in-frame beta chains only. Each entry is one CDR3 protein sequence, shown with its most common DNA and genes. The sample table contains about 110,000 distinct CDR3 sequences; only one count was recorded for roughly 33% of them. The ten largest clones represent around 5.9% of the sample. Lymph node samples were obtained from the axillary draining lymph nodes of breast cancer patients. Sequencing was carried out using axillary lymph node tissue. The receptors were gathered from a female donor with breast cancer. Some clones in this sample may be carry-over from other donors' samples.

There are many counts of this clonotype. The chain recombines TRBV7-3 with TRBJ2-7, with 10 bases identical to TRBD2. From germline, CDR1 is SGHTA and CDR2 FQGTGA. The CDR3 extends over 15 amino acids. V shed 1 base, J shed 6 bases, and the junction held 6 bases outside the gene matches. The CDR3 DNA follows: TGTGCCAGCAGCTTAATGTCACTAGCGGGGACCGAGCAGTACTTC. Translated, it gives CASSLMSLAGTEQYF.

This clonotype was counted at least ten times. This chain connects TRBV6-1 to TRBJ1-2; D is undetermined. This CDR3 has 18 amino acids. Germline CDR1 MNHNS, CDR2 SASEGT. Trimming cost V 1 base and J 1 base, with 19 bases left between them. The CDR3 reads CASSEVLPPEQLNYGYTF. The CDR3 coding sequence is TGTGCCAGCAGTGAAGTTCTACCACCGGAACAGCTTAACTATGGCTACACCTTC.

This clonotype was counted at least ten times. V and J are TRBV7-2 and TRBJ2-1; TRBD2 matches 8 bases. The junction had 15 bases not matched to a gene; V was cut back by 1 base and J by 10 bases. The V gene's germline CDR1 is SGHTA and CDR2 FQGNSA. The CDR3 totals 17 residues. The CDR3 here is CASSLGGVAGGGGEQFF. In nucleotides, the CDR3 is TGTGCCAGCAGCTTAGGTGGGGTGGCGGGGGGCGGGGGGGAGCAGTTCTTC.

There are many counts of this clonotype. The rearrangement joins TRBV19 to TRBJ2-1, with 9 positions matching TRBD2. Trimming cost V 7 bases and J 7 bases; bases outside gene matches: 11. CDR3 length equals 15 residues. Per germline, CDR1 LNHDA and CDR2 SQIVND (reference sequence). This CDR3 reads CASTRGGSGRNEQFF. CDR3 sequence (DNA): TGTGCCAGTACCCGCGGGGGTAGCGGGAGAAATGAGCAGTTCTTC.

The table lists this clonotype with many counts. The CDR3 region is CASSLMTSAPYEQYF. In DNA form, the CDR3 reads TGTGCCAGCAGCTTAATGACTAGCGCGCCCTACGAGCAGTACTTC. This chain connects TRBV7-3 to TRBJ2-7, with 8 bases lining up with TRBD2. Trimming cost V 1 base and J 2 bases; bases outside gene matches: 4. CDR1 and CDR2 (germline): SGHTA, FQGTGA. The CDR3 has 15 residues.

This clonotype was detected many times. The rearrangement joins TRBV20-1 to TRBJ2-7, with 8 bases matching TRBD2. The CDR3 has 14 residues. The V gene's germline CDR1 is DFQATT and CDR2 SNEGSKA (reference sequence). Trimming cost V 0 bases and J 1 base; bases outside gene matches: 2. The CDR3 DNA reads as TGCAGTGCTAGAGAGAAGCGGGAGTCCTACGAGCAGTACTTC. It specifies CSAREKRESYEQYF.

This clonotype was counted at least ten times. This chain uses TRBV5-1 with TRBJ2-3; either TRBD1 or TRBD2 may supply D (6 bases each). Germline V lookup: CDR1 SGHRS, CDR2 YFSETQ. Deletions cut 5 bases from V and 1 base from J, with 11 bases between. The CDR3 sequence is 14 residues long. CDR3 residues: CASSRGTRTDTQYF. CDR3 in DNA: TGCGCCAGCAGTCGGGGGACACGCACAGATACGCAGTATTTT.

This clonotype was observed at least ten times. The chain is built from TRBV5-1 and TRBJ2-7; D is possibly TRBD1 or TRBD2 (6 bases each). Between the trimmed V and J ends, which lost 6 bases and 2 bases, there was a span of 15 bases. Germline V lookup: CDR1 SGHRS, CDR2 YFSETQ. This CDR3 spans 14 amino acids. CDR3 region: CASKPRGGPYEQYF. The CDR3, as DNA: TGCGCCAGCAAGCCCAGAGGGGGGCCCTACGAGCAGTACTTC. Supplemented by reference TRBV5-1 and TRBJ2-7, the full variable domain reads KAGVTQTPRYLIKTRGQQVTLSCSPISGHRSVSWYQQTPGQGLQFLFEYFSETQRNKGNFPGRFSGRQFSNSRSEMNVSTLELGDSALYLCASKPRGGPYEQYFGPGTRLTVT.

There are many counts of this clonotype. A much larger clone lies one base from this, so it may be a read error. CDR3 DNA sequence: TGCAGTGCTAGAGATTCAAGCGGGGGCGCGCAGTACTTC. It is translated as CSARDSSGGAQYF. The chain employs TRBV20-1 and TRBJ2-7; TRBD2 matches 8 bases. The CDR3 is 13 residues long. The V gene's germline CDR1 is DFQATT and CDR2 SNEGSKA (reference sequence). V was clipped by 0 bases and J by 9 bases; unmatched bases: 7.

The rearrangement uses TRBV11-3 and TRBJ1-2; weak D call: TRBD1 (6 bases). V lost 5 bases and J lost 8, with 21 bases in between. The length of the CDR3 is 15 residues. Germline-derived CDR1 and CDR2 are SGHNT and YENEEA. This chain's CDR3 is CASSLGSPGAGGYTF. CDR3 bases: TGTGCCAGCAGCCTGGGATCGCCGGGGGCGGGAGGCTACACCTTC.

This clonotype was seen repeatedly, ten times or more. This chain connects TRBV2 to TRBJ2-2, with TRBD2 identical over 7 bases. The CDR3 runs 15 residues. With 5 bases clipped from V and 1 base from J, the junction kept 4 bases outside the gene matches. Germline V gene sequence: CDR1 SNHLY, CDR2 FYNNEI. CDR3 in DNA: TGTGCCAGCAGTACGGAGCGGGGGAACACCGGGGAGCTGTTTTTT. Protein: CASSTERGNTGELFF.

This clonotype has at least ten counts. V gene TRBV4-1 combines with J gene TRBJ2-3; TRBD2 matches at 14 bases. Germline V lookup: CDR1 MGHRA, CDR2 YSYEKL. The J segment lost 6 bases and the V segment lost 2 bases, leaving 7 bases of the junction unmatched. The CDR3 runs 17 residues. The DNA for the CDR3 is TGCGCCAGCAGCCAACCGACTAGCGGGAGGGCCATGGATACGCAGTATTTT. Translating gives CASSQPTSGRAMDTQYF.

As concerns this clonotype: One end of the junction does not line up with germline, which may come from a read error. CDR3: CASSSLVWGPDTGGLFF. The CDR3, as DNA: TGCGCCAGCAGCTCCTTGGTCTGGGGGCCCGACACCGGGGGGCTGTTTTTT. This rearrangement joins TRBV5-1 to TRBJ2-2; either TRBD1 or TRBD2 may supply D (6 bases each). The CDR3 is made up of 17 amino acids. Germline-derived CDR1 and CDR2 are SGHRS and YFSETQ.

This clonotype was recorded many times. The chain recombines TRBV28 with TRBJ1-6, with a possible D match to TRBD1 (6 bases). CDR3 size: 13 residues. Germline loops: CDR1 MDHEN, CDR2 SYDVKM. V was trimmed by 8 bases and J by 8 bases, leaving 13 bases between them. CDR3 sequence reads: CASQGPIHSPLHF. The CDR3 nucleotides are TGTGCCAGCCAGGGGCCAATCCATTCACCCCTCCACTTT.

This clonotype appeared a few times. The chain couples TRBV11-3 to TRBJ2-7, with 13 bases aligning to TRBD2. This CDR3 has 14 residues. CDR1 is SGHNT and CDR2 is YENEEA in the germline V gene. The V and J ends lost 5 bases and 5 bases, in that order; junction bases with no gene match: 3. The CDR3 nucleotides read TGTGCCAGCAGCCCCGGACTAGCGGGAGACGAGCAGTACTTC. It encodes CASSPGLAGDEQYF.

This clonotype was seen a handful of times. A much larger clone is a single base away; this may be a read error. In nucleotides, the CDR3 is TGCAGTGCTAGGGGTGGTACCGGGGAGCCGTTTTTT. Its protein is CSARGGTGEPFF. This chain uses TRBV20-1 with TRBJ2-2; possibly TRBD2 for D (5 bases). The CDR3 has 12 amino acids. Germline CDR1 reads DFQATT; CDR2 reads SNEGSKA (reference sequence).

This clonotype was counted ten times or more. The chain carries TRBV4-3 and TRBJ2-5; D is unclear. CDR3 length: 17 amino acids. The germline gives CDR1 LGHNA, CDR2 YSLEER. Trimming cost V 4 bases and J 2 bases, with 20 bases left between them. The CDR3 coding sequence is TGCGCCAGCAGCCCTTCAAAGAGAGCCCCTACTCAAGAGACCCAGTACTTC. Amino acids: CASSPSKRAPTQETQYF.

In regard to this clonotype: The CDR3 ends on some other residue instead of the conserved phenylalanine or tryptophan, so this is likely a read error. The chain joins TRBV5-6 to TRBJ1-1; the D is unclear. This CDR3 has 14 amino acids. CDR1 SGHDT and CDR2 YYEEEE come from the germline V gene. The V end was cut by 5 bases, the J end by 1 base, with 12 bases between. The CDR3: CASSRRKTNTEAFC. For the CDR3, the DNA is TGTGCCAGCAGTAGGCGGAAAACGAACACTGAAGCTTTCTGC.

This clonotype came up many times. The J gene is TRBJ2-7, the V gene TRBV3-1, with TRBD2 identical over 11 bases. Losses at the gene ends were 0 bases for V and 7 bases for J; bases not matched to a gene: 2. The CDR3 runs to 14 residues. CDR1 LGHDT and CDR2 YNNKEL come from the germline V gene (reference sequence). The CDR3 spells CASSQELAGAEQYF. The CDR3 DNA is TGTGCCAGCAGCCAAGAACTAGCGGGGGCTGAGCAGTACTTC.

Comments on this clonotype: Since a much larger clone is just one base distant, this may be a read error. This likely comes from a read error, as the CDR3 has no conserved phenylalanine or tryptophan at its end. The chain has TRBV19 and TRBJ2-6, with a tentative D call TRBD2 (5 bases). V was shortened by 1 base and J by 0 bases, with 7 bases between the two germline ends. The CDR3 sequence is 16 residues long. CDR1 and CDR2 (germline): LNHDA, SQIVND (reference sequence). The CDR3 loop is CASSIGRSSGANVLTS. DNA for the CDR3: TGTGCCAGTAGTATAGGGAGGTCCTCTGGGGCCAACGTCCTGACTTCC.

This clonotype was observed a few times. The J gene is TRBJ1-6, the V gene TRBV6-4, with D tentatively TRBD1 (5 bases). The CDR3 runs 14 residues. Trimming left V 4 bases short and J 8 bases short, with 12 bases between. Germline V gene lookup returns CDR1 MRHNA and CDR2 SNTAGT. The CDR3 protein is CASSGTGVDSPLHF. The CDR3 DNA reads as TGTGCCAGCAGTGGGACGGGGGTGGATTCACCCCTCCACTTT.